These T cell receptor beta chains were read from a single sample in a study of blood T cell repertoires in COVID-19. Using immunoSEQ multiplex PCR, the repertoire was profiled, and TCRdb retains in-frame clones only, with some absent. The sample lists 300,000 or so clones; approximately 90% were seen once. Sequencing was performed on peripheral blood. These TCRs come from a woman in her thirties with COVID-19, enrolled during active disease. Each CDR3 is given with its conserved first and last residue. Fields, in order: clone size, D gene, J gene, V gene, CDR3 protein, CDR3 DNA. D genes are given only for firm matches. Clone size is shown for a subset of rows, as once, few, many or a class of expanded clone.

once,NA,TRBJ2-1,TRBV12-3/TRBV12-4,CASSLRGPGDQFF,TGTGCCAGCAGTTTAAGAGGTCCGGGAGATCAGTTCTTC
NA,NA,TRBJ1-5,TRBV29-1,CSVPEPSRGNQPQHF,TGCAGCGTTCCCGAACCCTCTCGAGGCAATCAGCCCCAGCATTTT
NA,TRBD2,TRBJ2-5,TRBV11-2,CASSPRASGRIEATQYF,TGTGCCAGCAGCCCGAGGGCTAGCGGGAGGATTGAGGCGACCCAGTACTTC
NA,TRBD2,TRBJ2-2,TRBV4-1,CASSAGGLNTGELFF,TGCGCCAGCTCGGCGGGAGGCCTGAACACCGGGGAGCTGTTTTTT
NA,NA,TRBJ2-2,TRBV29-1,CSVARGGELFF,TGCAGCGTTGCCCGGGGCGGGGAGCTGTTTTTT
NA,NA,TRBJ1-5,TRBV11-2,CASSPNSGNQPQHF,TGTGCCAGCAGCCCGAATTCGGGGAATCAGCCCCAGCATTTT
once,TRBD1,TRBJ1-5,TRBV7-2,CASSPSGTDVNQPQHF,TGTGCCAGCAGCCCATCCGGGACAGATGTCAATCAGCCCCAGCATTTT
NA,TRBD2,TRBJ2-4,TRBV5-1,CASSWGGSSGKNIQYF,TGCGCCAGCAGCTGGGGTGGTTCTAGCGGAAAAAACATTCAGTACTTC
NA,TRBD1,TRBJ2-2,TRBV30,CAWGQVAGELFF,TGTGCCTGGGGACAGGTGGCCGGGGAGCTGTTTTTT
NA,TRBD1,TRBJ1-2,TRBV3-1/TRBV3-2,CASSPGTEYGYTF,TGTGCCAGCAGCCCAGGGACAGAGTATGGCTACACCTTC
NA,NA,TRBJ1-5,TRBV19,CASSPQAHQPQHF,TGTGCCAGTAGTCCACAGGCTCATCAGCCCCAGCATTTT
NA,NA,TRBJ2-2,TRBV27,CASSPRDTYTGELFF,TGTGCCAGCAGCCCCCGGGACACCTACACCGGGGAGCTGTTTTTT
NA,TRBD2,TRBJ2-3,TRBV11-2,CASRLAGVTDTQYF,TGTGCCAGCAGGCTAGCGGGAGTTACAGATACGCAGTATTTT
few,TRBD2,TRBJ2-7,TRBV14,CASSQWTSGRNYEQYF,TGTGCCAGCAGCCAGTGGACTAGCGGGAGAAACTACGAGCAGTACTTC
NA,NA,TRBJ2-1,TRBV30,CAWSTGFSYNEQFF,TGTGCCTGGAGTACAGGGTTCTCCTACAATGAGCAGTTCTTC
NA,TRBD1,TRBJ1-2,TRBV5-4,CASSPSGSRSAGGVNGYTF,TGTGCCAGCAGCCCCTCGGGAAGTCGTAGTGCAGGGGGCGTTAATGGCTACACCTTC
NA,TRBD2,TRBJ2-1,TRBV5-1,CASSPGVAGVGEQFF,TGCGCCAGCAGCCCTGGGGTAGCGGGAGTTGGTGAGCAGTTCTTC
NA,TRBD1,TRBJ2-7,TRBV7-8,CASSLRDRADEQYF,TGTGCCAGCAGCTTAAGGGACAGGGCGGACGAGCAGTACTTC
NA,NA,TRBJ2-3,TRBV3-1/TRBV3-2,CASSQDTRTDTQYF,TGTGCCAGCAGCCAAGATACTCGCACAGATACGCAGTATTTT
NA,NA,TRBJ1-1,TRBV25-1,CASSESYRANTEAFF,TGTGCCAGCAGTGAATCTTACAGGGCGAACACTGAAGCTTTCTTT
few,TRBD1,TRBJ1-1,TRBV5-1,CASSLDRGGNTEAFF,TGCGCCAGCAGCTTGGACAGGGGTGGGAACACTGAAGCTTTCTTT
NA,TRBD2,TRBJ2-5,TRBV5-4,CASSLTSGMRGETQYF,TGTGCCAGCAGCTTAACTAGCGGGATGAGGGGAGAGACCCAGTACTTC
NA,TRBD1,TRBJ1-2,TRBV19,CASKRDRGIGGYTF,TGTGCCAGTAAACGGGACAGGGGGATTGGCGGCTACACCTTC
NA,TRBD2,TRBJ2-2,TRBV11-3,CASSVAGGPFTGELFF,TGTGCCAGCAGCGTAGCGGGAGGGCCGTTCACCGGGGAGCTGTTTTTT
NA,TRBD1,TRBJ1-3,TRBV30,CAWSALPGQRGNTIYF,TGTGCCTGGAGTGCCTTACCGGGACAGCGGGGAAACACCATATATTTT